The 17 T cell receptor beta chains listed next were all sequenced from one sample in a study of OX40 agonist ivuxolimab in advanced cancers. Some clones are missing from TCRdb's copy, which holds only in-frame ones; the method was immunoSEQ multiplex PCR. The table has 60,000 to 100,000 clones, 87% seen once. The sequenced sample was CD4+ or CD8+ T cells sorted from blood, obtained in a trial of the OX40 agonist ivuxolimab. These receptor sequences come from an adult with an advanced solid tumor such as melanoma, head and neck, liver or kidney cancer.

The chain has TRBV19 and TRBJ2-6, with D possibly TRBD1 on 5 matching bases. Germline-derived CDR1 and CDR2 are LNHDA and SQIVND (reference sequence). The CDR3 has 15 amino acids. V dropped 3 bases and J dropped 0 bases, with 6 bases sitting between them. Here the CDR3 reads CASSIDSSGANVLTF. CDR3 nucleotide sequence: TGTGCCAGTAGTATTGACAGCTCTGGGGCCAACGTCCTGACTTTC.

This clone was seen more than once but under ten times. This chain links TRBV7-3 with TRBJ2-2, with 11 bases that match TRBD2. V lost 0 bases, J lost 10 bases, and 4 bases stayed unmatched. This CDR3 region has 15 residues. In germline, CDR1 is SGHTA, CDR2 FQGTGA. CDR3 coding DNA: TGTGCCAGCAGCTTAACCCTAGCGGGAGGCCCGGAGCTGTTTTTT. This codes for CASSLTLAGGPELFF.

This clone was detected only once. The rearrangement links TRBV7-8 to TRBJ1-4; the D gene is possibly TRBD1 (5 bases). The CDR3 is made up of 18 amino acids. Trimming shortened V by 7 bases and J by 8 bases, and 29 bases separated the two germline ends. The germline V gene has CDR1 SGHVS and CDR2 FQNEAQ. The DNA of the CDR3 is TGTGCCAGCACCGGCGCGATAAGGGGAAGCTCGGTTAGGGAAAAACTGTTTTTT. It is translated as CASTGAIRGSSVREKLFF.

This chain joins TRBV18 and TRBJ1-2; no clear D. Germline values: CDR1 KGHSH, CDR2 LQKENI. This CDR3 is 12 amino acids long. V was trimmed by 6 bases and J by 8 bases, leaving 13 bases between them. CDR3 sequence (DNA): TGTGCCAGCTCTCAGGACGAATACGGCTACACCTTC. Its protein is CASSQDEYGYTF.

V and J are TRBV11-2 and TRBJ1-6, with 9 nucleotides matching TRBD1. Germline CDR1 is SGHAT and CDR2 is FQNNGV. The CDR3 spans 13 residues. With 3 bases clipped from V and 10 bases from J, the junction kept 1 base outside the gene matches. The CDR3 nucleotides read TGTGCCAGCAGCTTCACAGGGGGCTCACCCCTCCACTTT. It codes for CASSFTGGSPLHF.

This clone was recorded once. This sequence joins TRBV9 and TRBJ1-1, with 7 bases fitting TRBD1. Germline V CDR1 and CDR2: SGDLS, YYNGEE. This CDR3 is built from 15 residues. The ends lost 3 bases at V and 1 base at J; junction bases unmatched: 6. The CDR3 sequence is CASSATGVANTEAFF. In DNA, the CDR3 is TGTGCCAGCAGCGCTACAGGGGTTGCGAACACTGAAGCTTTCTTT. Together with reference TRBV9 and TRBJ1-1, the CDR3 gives the full variable domain: DSGVTQTPKHLITATGQRVTLRCSPRSGDLSVYWYQQSLDQGLQFLIQYYNGEERAKGNILERFSAQQFPDLHSELNLSSLELGDSALYFCASSATGVANTEAFFGQGTRLTVV.

V and J are TRBV29-1 and TRBJ1-1; D is perhaps TRBD1 (6 bases). CDR1 is SQVTM and CDR2 is ANQGSEA in the germline V gene. V gave up 3 bases and J gave up 4 bases, with 18 bases separating them. The length of the CDR3 is 15 residues. As DNA, the CDR3 is TGCAGCGTTGATACAGCTGGGGGCAAACGCACTGAAGCTTTCTTT. Translating gives CSVDTAGGKRTEAFF.

The CDR3 here is CASSLYTQETQYF. The CDR3 DNA is TGTGCCAGCAGCTTATACACCCAAGAGACCCAGTACTTC. The J gene is TRBJ2-5, the V gene TRBV5-4; D unresolved. In germline, CDR1 is SGHNT, CDR2 YYREEE (reference sequence). V shed 2 bases and J shed 1 base, with 6 bases lying between them. CDR3 length: 13 residues.

This clone was counted only a few times. This sequence joins TRBV6-6 and TRBJ1-5; D ambiguous. In germline, CDR1 is MNHNY, CDR2 SVGAGI (reference sequence). The CDR3 has 15 amino acids. Trimming took off 1 base at V and 4 bases at J, with 11 bases between the two ends. CDR3 bases: TGTGCCAGCAGTTACTTGGACGGTGGGAATCAGCCCCAGCATTTT. This encodes CASSYLDGGNQPQHF.

This chain connects TRBV30 to TRBJ1-1; D unclear. The germline V gene has CDR1 GTSNPN and CDR2 SVGIG (reference sequence). Deletions cut 3 bases from V and 1 base from J, with 9 bases between. The CDR3 contains 13 residues. The CDR3 region is CAWRLPRNTEAFF. In DNA form, the CDR3 reads TGTGCCTGGAGACTTCCGAGGAACACTGAAGCTTTCTTT.

The CDR3 DNA reads as TGTGCCAGCAGGACTGGGGGTGGAATGAACACTGAAGCTTTCTTT. Protein product: CASRTGGGMNTEAFF. V is TRBV5-4 and J is TRBJ1-1; D possibly corresponds to TRBD1 (5 bases). The germline V gene has CDR1 SGHNT and CDR2 YYREEE (reference sequence). Trimming removed 5 bases at V and 0 bases at J, with 14 bases between. The CDR3 extends over 15 amino acids. Full variable domain (outside the CDR3, taken from reference TRBV5-4 and TRBJ1-1): ETGVTQSPTHLIKTRGQQVTLRCSSQSGHNTVSWYQQALGQGPQFIFQYYREEENGRGNFPPRFSGLQFPNYSSELNVNALELDDSALYLCASRTGGGMNTEAFFGQGTRLTVV.

CDR3 in DNA: TGTGCCAGCAGTCCCAAGCCAGGGGGACTAGGTGGAAACACCATATATTTT. Protein product: CASSPKPGGLGGNTIYF. The rearrangement uses TRBV9 and TRBJ1-3; TRBD1 aligns across 7 bases. This CDR3 contains 17 residues. V shed 5 bases and J 3 bases; nucleotides not matched to a gene: 14. Germline V gene data show CDR1 as SGDLS and CDR2 as YYNGEE.

The chain recombines TRBV15 with TRBJ2-4; 10 bases map to TRBD2. The CDR3 spans 18 residues. CDR1 and CDR2 (germline): LNHNV, YYDKDF (reference sequence). V gave up 0 bases and J gave up 1 base; unmatched junction bases: 6. CDR3 DNA: TGTGCCACCAGCAGAGATCGTGGTAGCGGGGGGGCCAAAAACATTCAGTACTTC. Translating it yields CATSRDRGSGGAKNIQYF.

This chain uses TRBV30 with TRBJ2-5; D perhaps matches TRBD1 (6 bases). V was shortened by 4 bases and J by 3 bases, with 24 bases between the two germline ends. Germline CDR1 is GTSNPN and CDR2 is SVGIG (reference sequence). The CDR3 loop spans 17 amino acids. The CDR3 spells CAWKGGSDSPSEETQYF. For the CDR3, the DNA is TGTGCCTGGAAAGGGGGATCCGATTCGCCGAGCGAAGAGACCCAGTACTTC.

The chain combines TRBV28 with TRBJ2-5; no clear D gene. The germline V and J ends were trimmed by 3 bases and 1 base, with 9 bases remaining between them. The length of the CDR3 is 14 residues. Germline loops: CDR1 MDHEN, CDR2 SYDVKM. CDR3 sequence (DNA): TGTGCCAGCAGTTTCGGACGGTTCCAAGAGACCCAGTACTTC. It specifies CASSFGRFQETQYF.

The chain combines TRBV4-3 with TRBJ2-3; D gene ambiguous. The CDR3 sequence is 16 residues long. V gave up 0 bases and J gave up 2 bases, with 12 bases separating them. Germline CDR1 and CDR2: LGHNA and YSLEER. As DNA, the CDR3 is TGCGCCAGCAGCCAAGAGCTTGGCGGCCCCACAGATACGCAGTATTTT. It specifies CASSQELGGPTDTQYF.

This sequence joins TRBV28 and TRBJ2-7; 10 bases line up with TRBD2. Germline lookup yields CDR1 MDHEN and CDR2 SYDVKM. The CDR3 sequence is 16 residues long. V was clipped by 3 bases and J by 4 bases; unmatched bases: 9. Written as DNA, the CDR3 is TGTGCCAGCAGTTTGGGGGCTAGCGGGAGAGTTTACGAGCAGTACTTC. It translates to CASSLGASGRVYEQYF.